This T cell receptor beta chain was profiled in a study of CD8 T cells in Susac syndrome. The CDR3 contains 13 residues. CDR1 SGHVS and CDR2 FQNEAQ come from the germline V gene. V was trimmed by 4 bases and J by 3 bases, leaving 9 bases between them. When the RNA was reverse transcribed, random hexamers were used with an input of about 0.45 to 1 ug. Across 54 Vbeta and 13 Jbeta, TCR beta CDR3 was amplified with immunoSEQ multiplex PCR. TCRdb re-called the immunoSEQ multiplex PCR reads with MiXCR, one entry per CDR3 protein. Of roughly 150,000 distinct CDR3 sequences listed, approximately 94% are singletons.

Sequenced input: CD4+ T cells from PBMCs. This rearrangement joins TRBV7-8 to TRBJ1-1; TRBD1 is a possible D gene (5 bases). The sequence came from a human donor with Susac syndrome. CDR3 protein: CASSYRGDTEAFF. The CDR3, as DNA: TGTGCCAGCAGCTACCGAGGGGACACTGAAGCTTTCTTT.